The 23 T cell receptor beta chains reported below all come from one sample, sequenced in a study of T cell repertoires in cytomegalovirus infection. TCRdb reprocessed the reads via MiXCR and lists one record per CDR3 protein. The table records some 150,000 distinct CDR3 sequences, 23% of them present only once. Sequencing input: PBMCs. The source of these receptors is a human donor in good health (CMV status not recorded). Some clones in this sample may be carry-over from other donors' samples.

This clonotype was seen a handful of times. This chain links TRBV7-3 with TRBJ2-3; TRBD2 aligns across 9 bases. The V segment lost 1 base and the J segment 1 base; nucleotides outside the gene matches: 6. From germline, CDR1 is SGHTA and CDR2 FQGTGA. This CDR3 is built from 17 residues. The CDR3 region is CASSLRASGVGTDTQYF. The DNA for the CDR3 is TGTGCCAGCAGCTTAAGAGCTAGCGGGGTGGGCACAGATACGCAGTATTTT.

DNA for the CDR3: TGCGCCAGCAGCCCGACTAGCACAAACTTAGAGACCCAGTACTTC. Translating gives CASSPTSTNLETQYF. The J gene is TRBJ2-5, the V gene TRBV4-1, with TRBD2 matching 7 bases. The CDR3 loop spans 15 amino acids. Germline V gene sequence: CDR1 MGHRA, CDR2 YSYEKL. Germline trimming cut 4 bases from V and 4 bases from J; bases unmatched to any gene: 9.

This clonotype was counted many times. The chain employs TRBV12-3 or TRBV12-4 and TRBJ1-1, with D tentatively TRBD1 (5 bases). The CDR3 has 14 residues. V lost 4 bases to trimming and J lost 6 bases, with 15 bases between them. The DNA for the CDR3 is TGTGCCAGCAGTTATGATCCGGGGGTCCCTGAAGCTTTCTTT. It codes for CASSYDPGVPEAFF.

The chain is built from TRBV2 and TRBJ2-1; 9 positions match TRBD2. The CDR3 totals 19 residues. The V segment lost 7 bases and the J segment 0 bases; nucleotides outside the gene matches: 16. Germline V gene data show CDR1 as SNHLY and CDR2 as FYNNEI. CDR3 protein: CASIQGAGGRKNSYNEQFF. The CDR3 DNA reads as TGTGCCAGCATCCAGGGAGCGGGAGGACGCAAAAACTCCTACAATGAGCAGTTCTTC.

In this sample, this clonotype turned up many times. The chain couples TRBV5-1 to TRBJ2-7, with no clear D. CDR3 length: 14 residues. The V end was cut by 2 bases, the J end by 0 bases, with 9 bases between. Germline V gene data show CDR1 as SGHRS and CDR2 as YFSETQ. CDR3 sequence reads: CASSFGSLSYEQYF. CDR3 sequence (DNA): TGCGCCAGCAGCTTCGGTTCGCTCTCCTACGAGCAGTACTTC.

This clonotype has a handful of counts. The V gene is TRBV27, the J gene TRBJ1-5; D gene ambiguous. The CDR3 loop spans 12 amino acids. Germline V gives CDR1 MNHEY, CDR2 SMNVEV (reference sequence). Trimming pared 7 bases from V and 6 bases from J, leaving 10 bases between. CDR3 amino acids: CASNSVGQPQHF. The CDR3 nucleotides are TGTGCCAGCAATAGTGTAGGTCAGCCCCAGCATTTT.

This clonotype was observed many times. The genes are TRBV7-2 and TRBJ2-5; D is possibly TRBD1 (7 bases). The CDR3 covers 15 residues. Trimming stripped 2 bases from V and 5 bases from J, with 15 bases between. The germline gives CDR1 SGHTA, CDR2 FQGNSA. The CDR3 DNA is TGTGCCAGCAGCTTAAATACAGGGGCGGGGGAGACCCAGTACTTC. This sequence encodes CASSLNTGAGETQYF. Together with reference TRBV7-2 and TRBJ2-5, the CDR3 gives the full variable domain: GAGVSQSPSNKVTEKGKDVELRCDPISGHTALYWYRQSLGQGLEFLIYFQGNSAPDKSGLPSDRFSAERTGGSVSTLTIQRTQQEDSAVYLCASSLNTGAGETQYFGPGTRLLVL.

This clonotype occurred a few times. The chain has TRBV7-2 and TRBJ2-7; 7 bases are a match to TRBD2. Germline loops: CDR1 SGHTA, CDR2 FQGNSA. J gave up 4 bases and V 1 base, and 4 bases lay outside the gene matches. The CDR3 has 14 amino acids. The CDR3 bases are TGTGCCAGCAGCTTAGGTATGGGGGGGTACGAGCAGTACTTC. Protein product: CASSLGMGGYEQYF. Full variable domain (remainder filled in from reference TRBV7-2 and TRBJ2-7): GAGVSQSPSNKVTEKGKDVELRCDPISGHTALYWYRQSLGQGLEFLIYFQGNSAPDKSGLPSDRFSAERTGGSVSTLTIQRTQQEDSAVYLCASSLGMGGYEQYFGPGTRLTVT.

In nucleotides, the CDR3 is TGTGCCAGCAGCCCAGGGGGGCGGAATGAAAAACTGTTTTTT. It translates to CASSPGGRNEKLFF. V and J are TRBV5-4 and TRBJ1-4, with TRBD1 identical over 7 bases. Per the germline V gene, CDR1 is SGHNT and CDR2 is YYREEE (reference sequence). The CDR3 runs 14 residues. Losses at the gene ends were 4 bases for V and 5 bases for J; bases not matched to a gene: 5.

This clonotype was detected a few times. The gene calls are TRBV7-9 and TRBJ1-1, with D uncertain. Germline loops: CDR1 SEHNR, CDR2 FQNEAQ (reference sequence). This CDR3 contains 14 residues. V was cut by 1 base and J by 1 base, with 7 bases left in between. The CDR3 is CASSLVAENTEAFF. CDR3 sequence (DNA): TGTGCCAGCAGCTTAGTTGCGGAGAACACTGAAGCTTTCTTT.

This clonotype was detected many times. V gene TRBV10-3 combines with J gene TRBJ1-2; D may be TRBD1 (5 bases). Trimming removed 8 bases at V and 6 bases at J, with 13 bases between. Germline values: CDR1 ENHRY, CDR2 SYGVKD. There are 12 residues in the CDR3. The CDR3 loop is CAILSGTHGYTF. The DNA for the CDR3 is TGTGCCATCCTATCAGGGACCCATGGCTACACCTTC.

This clonotype has only a few counts. The CDR3 loop reads CASSLAQASGYTF. The CDR3 DNA reads TGTGCCAGCAGCTTGGCCCAGGCGTCTGGCTACACCTTC. V gene TRBV5-5 combines with J gene TRBJ1-2; no definite D call. Trimming removed 0 bases at V and 7 bases at J, with 10 bases between. CDR1 SGHKS and CDR2 YYEKEE come from the germline V gene (reference sequence). CDR3 size: 13 residues. Full variable domain (rest looked up from reference TRBV5-5 and TRBJ1-2): DAGVTQSPTHLIKTRGQQVTLRCSPISGHKSVSWYQQVLGQGPQFIFQYYEKEERGRGNFPDRFSARQFPNYSSELNVNALLLGDSALYLCASSLAQASGYTFGSGTRLTVV.

The rearrangement joins TRBV7-9 to TRBJ2-1; 8 nucleotides align to TRBD2. With V trimmed by 4 bases and J by 8 bases, 13 bases remained unmatched. Per the germline V gene, CDR1 is SEHNR and CDR2 is FQNEAQ (reference sequence). The CDR3 covers 16 residues. CDR3 in amino acids: CASSSTGELAGHEQFF. In DNA form, the CDR3 reads TGTGCCAGCAGCTCAACCGGGGAGCTAGCGGGTCATGAGCAGTTCTTC.

This clonotype was detected ten times or more. This sequence joins TRBV11-2 and TRBJ1-2; D not certain. Germline-derived CDR1 and CDR2 are SGHAT and FQNNGV. Deletions cut 5 bases from V and 5 bases from J, with 9 bases between. The CDR3 sequence is 12 residues long. CDR3 nucleotide sequence: TGTGCCAGCAGCCCTAATAGATATGGCTACACCTTC. Translation gives CASSPNRYGYTF.

This clonotype was detected only a few times. The chain is built from TRBV5-5 and TRBJ2-5; 11 nucleotides line up with TRBD1. In germline, CDR1 is SGHKS, CDR2 YYEKEE (reference sequence). With 4 bases clipped from V and 5 bases from J, the junction kept 10 bases outside the gene matches. This CDR3 region has 16 residues. The CDR3 sequence is CASSQGRTGGAETQYF. CDR3 DNA: TGTGCCAGCAGCCAAGGTCGGACAGGGGGCGCGGAGACCCAGTACTTC.

The sample holds a few counts of this clonotype. The V and J genes are TRBV20-1 and TRBJ2-7; the match to TRBD2 covers 7 bases. With V trimmed by 0 bases and J by 1 base, 9 bases remained unmatched. The CDR3 loop spans 16 amino acids. CDR1 DFQATT and CDR2 SNEGSKA come from the germline V gene (reference sequence). The CDR3 DNA is TGCAGTGCTAGAGATGCGTTTGCTAGCGGATCCTACGAGCAGTACTTC. Encoded protein: CSARDAFASGSYEQYF.

CDR3 sequence: CASSPEGGRGAYEQYF. CDR3 DNA sequence: TGTGCCAGCAGCCCAGAGGGGGGGCGTGGGGCCTACGAGCAGTACTTC. The chain couples TRBV7-6 to TRBJ2-7, with a weak D call TRBD2 (7 bases). V lost 5 bases and J lost 2, with 19 bases in between. Germline CDR1 is SGHVS and CDR2 is FNYEAQ. The CDR3 totals 16 residues. The full variable domain, with the rest looked up from reference TRBV7-6 and TRBJ2-7, is GAGVSQSPRYKVTKRGQDVALRCDPISGHVSLYWYRQALGQGPEFLTYFNYEAQQDKSGLPNDRFSAERPEGSISTLTIQRTEQRDSAMYRCASSPEGGRGAYEQYFGPGTRLTVT.

This clonotype was seen only a few times. The chain joins TRBV28 to TRBJ2-1, with D possibly called TRBD1 or TRBD2 (5 bases each). Germline V lookup: CDR1 MDHEN, CDR2 SYDVKM. V was cut by 4 bases and J by 6 bases, with 10 bases left in between. The CDR3 covers 13 residues. The CDR3 spells CASSSGSSNEQFF. Written as DNA, the CDR3 is TGTGCCAGCAGTTCAGGGAGCAGCAATGAGCAGTTCTTC. Full variable domain (rest looked up from reference TRBV28 and TRBJ2-1): DVKVTQSSRYLVKRTGEKVFLECVQDMDHENMFWYRQDPGLGLRLIYFSYDVKMKEKGDIPEGYSVSREKKERFSLILESASTNQTSMYLCASSSGSSNEQFFGPGTRLTVL.

The rearrangement uses TRBV5-8 and TRBJ1-5; D gene ambiguous. Germline CDR1 and CDR2: SGHTS and YDEGEE. The CDR3 has 13 amino acids. V lost 0 bases to trimming and J lost 2 bases, with 3 bases between them. The CDR3 protein is CASSLDGNQPQHF. CDR3 nucleotides: TGTGCCAGCAGCTTGGACGGCAATCAGCCCCAGCATTTT.

This clonotype has ten or more counts. V is TRBV7-2 and J is TRBJ1-2; D remains ambiguous. CDR3 size: 11 residues. V gave up 1 base and J gave up 4 bases, with 1 base separating them. CDR1 and CDR2 (germline): SGHTA, FQGNSA. Here the CDR3 reads CASSLVYGYTF. CDR3 bases: TGTGCCAGCAGCTTAGTCTATGGCTACACCTTC. The full variable domain, its missing parts supplied by reference TRBV7-2 and TRBJ1-2, is GAGVSQSPSNKVTEKGKDVELRCDPISGHTALYWYRQSLGQGLEFLIYFQGNSAPDKSGLPSDRFSAERTGGSVSTLTIQRTQQEDSAVYLCASSLVYGYTFGSGTRLTVV.

The J gene is TRBJ1-6, the V gene TRBV20-1; the D gene is possibly TRBD1 (6 bases). In germline, CDR1 is DFQATT, CDR2 SNEGSKA (reference sequence). The CDR3 contains 16 residues. The V and J ends lost 6 bases and 0 bases respectively, with 15 bases between them. In nucleotides, the CDR3 is TGCAGTGCCGGGGGCAGGCGGAGCTCCTATAATTCACCCCTCCACTTT. Translated, it gives CSAGGRRSSYNSPLHF.

This clonotype was observed a few times. The chain is built from TRBV14 and TRBJ1-5, with D hard to call. The CDR3 has 13 amino acids. Trimming took off 1 base at V and 12 bases at J, with 13 bases between the two ends. Germline V gives CDR1 SGHDN, CDR2 FVKESK. The CDR3 region has the DNA TGTGCCAGCAGCCAAGTTGGATCTCCGCGCCAGCATTTT. It codes for CASSQVGSPRQHF. Using reference TRBV14 and TRBJ1-5 for the parts outside the CDR3, the full variable domain is EAGVTQFPSHSVIEKGQTVTLRCDPISGHDNLYWYRRVMGKEIKFLLHFVKESKQDESGMPNNRFLAERTGGTYSTLKVQPAELEDSGVYFCASSQVGSPRQHFGDGTRLSIL.

This clonotype was seen a handful of times. V usage is TRBV29-1 and J usage is TRBJ2-2; 9 nucleotides line up with TRBD2. This CDR3 has 15 residues. Germline CDR1 reads SQVTM; CDR2 reads ANQGSEA. J gave up 4 bases and V 4 bases, and 7 bases lay outside the gene matches. The CDR3 here is CSVAPSGTSTGELFF. For the CDR3, the DNA is TGCAGCGTTGCCCCTAGCGGGACCTCCACCGGGGAGCTGTTTTTT.